One T cell receptor (beta chain) is described in this entry. Its target is unknown. An end of the junction does not agree with germline; a read error may underlie this. The method was immunoSEQ multiplex PCR; TCRdb's version includes in-frame clones alone and lacks a portion of them. The profile shows roughly 12,000 clones, about 75% of them singletons. Germline V gives CDR1 SSHAT, CDR2 FNYEAQ (reference sequence). CDR3 length: 14 amino acids. The sample is drawn from a study of tumor-infiltrating lymphocytes in localized non-small cell lung cancer. Looking at the study overall: Several tumor histologies, both smoking statuses, and some post-neoadjuvant chemotherapy samples were included. Resected tumor was paired with non-adjacent uninvolved lung from the same patient.

Whole-study results and caveats: Only some patients had TCR sequencing, depending on available tissue. Immunotypes IM1 and IM2 had similar TCR-derived T-cell fractions.

The chain employs TRBV7-7 and TRBJ2-2; D unclear. Sequenced input: uninvolved lung tissue not adjacent to the tumor. This TCR was recovered from a human donor with non-small cell lung cancer. CDR3 loop: CASSFDINTGELFF. CDR3 DNA: TGTGCTAGCAGCTTTGACATAAACACCGGGGAGCTGTTTTTT.